The 20 T cell receptor beta chains below come from one sample, sequenced in a study of lymphopenia after photon versus proton radiotherapy. Measured with immunoSEQ multiplex PCR; TCRdb has only the in-frame clones, and not every one. The top ten clones hold over 1.5% of a sample with fewer than 20,000 clones, more than 90% of them seen once. The sequencing used peripheral blood, collected from a patient treated with photon-based radiotherapy. The source is a woman aged 40-49 years with cholangiocarcinoma.

V gene TRBV7-9 combines with J gene TRBJ1-1, with D unresolved. V lost 1 base to trimming and J lost 1 base, with 10 bases between them. In germline, CDR1 is SEHNR, CDR2 FQNEAQ (reference sequence). The CDR3 length is 15 residues. CDR3 sequence: CASSLVPGPNTEAFF. DNA of the CDR3: TGTGCCAGCAGCTTAGTTCCAGGACCGAACACTGAAGCTTTCTTT.

This rearrangement joins TRBV6-5 to TRBJ1-6; 8 bases are shared with TRBD1. The CDR3 contains 15 residues. V lost 4 bases and J lost 7; bases outside the gene matches: 6. Looked up from germline, CDR1 is MNHEY and CDR2 is SVGAGI. The CDR3 DNA is TGTGCCAGCAGTTCCAGACAGGGGACCAATTCACCCCTCCACTTT. It is translated as CASSSRQGTNSPLHF.

The count of this clone is one. The chain joins TRBV29-1 to TRBJ2-2; D remains unclear. Trimming took off 7 bases at V and 1 base at J, with 10 bases between the two ends. This CDR3 has 13 residues. Germline V gene data show CDR1 as SQVTM and CDR2 as ANQGSEA. CDR3 residues: CSAQERNTGELFF. The CDR3 nucleotides read TGCAGCGCCCAGGAACGGAACACCGGGGAGCTGTTTTTT.

The chain's CDR3 is CASSLTQSTDTQYF. CDR3 nucleotides: TGTGCCAGCAGCTTAACACAGAGCACAGATACGCAGTATTTT. The chain uses TRBV7-6 and TRBJ2-3; no clear D. This CDR3 is built from 14 residues. V gave up 2 bases and J gave up 0 bases, with 6 bases separating them. Germline lookup yields CDR1 SGHVS and CDR2 FNYEAQ.

The rearrangement joins TRBV19 to TRBJ2-5; 11 bases map to TRBD2. Per the germline V gene, CDR1 is LNHDA and CDR2 is SQIVND (reference sequence). The CDR3 sequence is 16 residues long. V lost 1 base, J lost 1 base, and 2 bases stayed unmatched. CDR3 nucleotide sequence: TGTGCCAGTAGTATAGGTCTAGCGGGGGGCCAAGAGACCCAGTACTTC. This encodes CASSIGLAGGQETQYF. The full variable domain, its missing parts supplied by reference TRBV19 and TRBJ2-5, is DGGITQSPKYLFRKEGQNVTLSCEQNLNHDAMYWYRQDPGQGLRLIYYSQIVNDFQKGDIAEGYSVSREKKESFPLTVTSAQKNPTAFYLCASSIGLAGGQETQYFGPGTRLLVL.

The CDR3 DNA reads TGCGCCAGCAGCGGGGAGTTCGAAGCTTTCTTT. Translation: CASSGEFEAFF. The chain combines TRBV5-1 with TRBJ1-1, with no clear D. Germline values: CDR1 SGHRS, CDR2 YFSETQ. CDR3 length: 11 residues. V lost 4 bases to trimming and J lost 8 bases, with 9 bases between them.

The chain carries TRBV13 and TRBJ1-2, with a possible D match to TRBD1 (6 bases). V was clipped by 2 bases and J by 4 bases, with 11 bases between them. Germline assignment: CDR1 PRHDT and CDR2 FYEKMQ (reference sequence). The CDR3 is 14 residues long. Here the CDR3 DNA reads TGTGCCAGCAGCTTATGGGGGGCGAGCTATGGCTACACCTTC. Amino acids: CASSLWGASYGYTF.

The chain links TRBV19 to TRBJ1-5, with 10 bases lining up with TRBD1. The CDR3 has 19 residues. Trimming at V came to 3 bases and at J to 5 bases, leaving 16 bases not matched to a gene. Germline CDR1 LNHDA, CDR2 SQIVND (reference sequence). The CDR3: CASSIPPGTGVFQDQPQHF. The CDR3 DNA reads as TGTGCCAGTAGTATCCCCCCCGGGACAGGGGTCTTCCAGGATCAGCCCCAGCATTTT.

The V gene is TRBV27, the J gene TRBJ1-5; D is undetermined. Trimming left V 8 bases short and J 3 bases short, with 8 bases between. Germline values: CDR1 MNHEY, CDR2 SMNVEV (reference sequence). The CDR3 is 12 residues long. CDR3 nucleotides: TGTGCCAGCGGCAGGAACAATCAGCCCCAGCATTTT. Translated, it gives CASGRNNQPQHF.

This rearrangement joins TRBV9 to TRBJ2-3; 7 bases are a match to TRBD2. In germline, CDR1 is SGDLS, CDR2 YYNGEE. CDR3 size: 20 residues. With 0 bases clipped from V and 2 bases from J, the junction kept 18 bases outside the gene matches. The CDR3 DNA reads TGTGCCAGCAGCGTAGGTTTTTTAACCTATGGCGGGGGAGCCACAGATACGCAGTATTTT. Its translation is CASSVGFLTYGGGATDTQYF.

The V and J genes are TRBV15 and TRBJ2-1; D is perhaps TRBD1 or TRBD2 (6 bases each). The CDR3 is 12 amino acids. The V end lost 8 bases, the J end lost 9 bases, and 14 bases lay between the germline ends. CDR1 and CDR2 from the germline V gene are LNHNV and YYDKDF (reference sequence). The CDR3 protein is CATGGRFSEQFF. In DNA, the CDR3 is TGTGCCACCGGGGGGCGATTTTCTGAGCAGTTCTTC.

This clone came up once. The chain links TRBV9 to TRBJ2-5, with D perhaps TRBD2 (5 bases). The length of the CDR3 is 15 residues. Germline CDR1 SGDLS, CDR2 YYNGEE. Trimming took 0 bases from V and 2 from J, leaving 11 bases between them. CDR3 protein: CASSVAWELQETQYF. The CDR3 DNA is TGTGCCAGCAGCGTAGCGTGGGAGCTACAAGAGACCCAGTACTTC.

This clone was detected only once. The rearrangement links TRBV6-5 to TRBJ2-7, with D perhaps TRBD1 or TRBD2 (5 bases each). This CDR3 contains 15 residues. Between the trimmed V and J ends, which lost 0 bases and 2 bases, there was a span of 11 bases. Per germline, CDR1 MNHEY and CDR2 SVGAGI. This chain's CDR3 is CASSYSRDPTYEQYF. CDR3 in DNA: TGTGCCAGCAGTTACTCCCGGGACCCCACCTACGAGCAGTACTTC.

The rearrangement joins TRBV5-1 to TRBJ2-1; no definite D call. V was trimmed by 4 bases and J by 4 bases, leaving 9 bases between them. The V gene's germline CDR1 is SGHRS and CDR2 YFSETQ. The CDR3 covers 13 residues. This chain's CDR3 is CASSVDLYNEQFF. Written as DNA, the CDR3 is TGCGCCAGCAGCGTTGACTTATACAATGAGCAGTTCTTC.

The V and J genes are TRBV25-1 and TRBJ1-1; TRBD1 aligns across 12 bases. Germline V gives CDR1 MGHDK, CDR2 SYGVNS. The CDR3 covers 14 residues. V was clipped by 4 bases and J by 4 bases; unmatched bases: 1. The CDR3 here is CASSAGQGATEAFF. The DNA for the CDR3 is TGTGCCAGCAGTGCGGGACAGGGGGCCACTGAAGCTTTCTTT.

The chain recombines TRBV6-1 with TRBJ1-2, with D possibly being TRBD1 (6 bases). CDR3 length equals 17 residues. Germline CDR1 is MNHNS and CDR2 is SASEGT. Trimming cost V 3 bases and J 6 bases, with 23 bases left between them. CDR3 sequence (DNA): TGTGCCAGCAGTGACAGGGGTGGGTTCATTTTTGCGGATGGCTACACCTTC. Its translation: CASSDRGGFIFADGYTF.

The genes are TRBV5-8 and TRBJ2-1, with D uncertain. Looked up from germline, CDR1 is SGHTS and CDR2 is YDEGEE. Between the trimmed V and J ends, which lost 2 bases and 6 bases, there was a span of 6 bases. The CDR3 extends over 12 amino acids. CDR3 amino acids: CASSFVSNEQFF. The CDR3 DNA follows: TGTGCCAGCAGCTTCGTTTCCAATGAGCAGTTCTTC.

The rearrangement joins TRBV19 to TRBJ2-1, with 8 nucleotides matching TRBD2. In germline, CDR1 is LNHDA, CDR2 SQIVND (reference sequence). Unmatched junction bases numbered 8, after V lost 1 base and J lost 9 bases. This CDR3 has 15 residues. For the CDR3, the DNA is TGTGCCAGTAGTATAGTCGGGAGGGCCGATAGTGAGCAGTTCTTC. As protein: CASSIVGRADSEQFF.

The J gene is TRBJ2-1, the V gene TRBV19; D not resolved. Trimming shortened V by 7 bases and J by 3 bases, and 13 bases separated the two germline ends. The CDR3 contains 14 residues. CDR1 and CDR2 (germline): LNHDA, SQIVND (reference sequence). CDR3 sequence: CASTPREDYNEQFF. As DNA, the CDR3 is TGTGCCAGTACCCCTCGCGAAGACTACAATGAGCAGTTCTTC. Full variable domain (missing parts from reference TRBV19 and TRBJ2-1): DGGITQSPKYLFRKEGQNVTLSCEQNLNHDAMYWYRQDPGQGLRLIYYSQIVNDFQKGDIAEGYSVSREKKESFPLTVTSAQKNPTAFYLCASTPREDYNEQFFGPGTRLTVL.

The chain couples TRBV5-6 to TRBJ1-2; TRBD1 aligns across 8 bases. The CDR3 spans 16 residues. CDR1 and CDR2 (germline): SGHDT, YYEEEE. After removal of 0 bases from V and 5 bases from J, the junction contained 9 bases not matched to a gene. The DNA of the CDR3 is TGTGCCAGCAGCTTGGGTGACAGGGGCCAGCCTTATGGCTACACCTTC. Translation gives CASSLGDRGQPYGYTF. The complete variable domain, with remaining parts taken from reference TRBV5-6 and TRBJ1-2, reads DAGVTQSPTHLIKTRGQQVTLRCSPKSGHDTVSWYQQALGQGPQFIFQYYEEEERQRGNFPDRFSGHQFPNYSSELNVNALLLGDSALYLCASSLGDRGQPYGYTFGSGTRLTVV.